Presented here are 25 T cell receptor beta chains from one specimen sequenced in a study of blood T cells in healthy people across ages. Sample-barcoded 5' priming and a J-beta primer mix drove a second PCR of roughly 7 to 11 cycles. TCRdb redid the calling of the 5' RACE reads with MiXCR, one entry per CDR3 protein. The data hold over 450,000 distinct CDR3 sequences, with under 30% observed a single time. The sample was also reused in another study, on T cells of mothers and their children.

Sequenced: blood. These receptors originate from a boy aged 10-17 years in good health.

This clonotype showed up just a few times. The chain is built from TRBV9 and TRBJ1-2, with a tentative D call TRBD1 (5 bases). Germline V gene sequence: CDR1 SGDLS, CDR2 YYNGEE. The V gene lost 4 bases and the J gene lost 0 bases, with 16 bases spanning the gap. The CDR3 covers 16 residues. This chain's CDR3 is CASSPFRGRTNYGYTF. The DNA for the CDR3 is TGTGCCAGCAGCCCGTTTAGGGGACGGACTAACTATGGCTACACCTTC.

J is TRBJ2-3 and V is TRBV6-2 or TRBV6-3; a possible D gene is TRBD1 (6 bases). Germline CDR1 reads MNHEY; CDR2 reads SVGEGT. Trimming pared 4 bases from V and 1 base from J, leaving 9 bases between. The CDR3 extends over 14 amino acids. This CDR3 is CASSWQGRTDTQYF. CDR3 sequence (DNA): TGTGCCAGCAGTTGGCAGGGGCGCACAGATACGCAGTATTTT.

This clonotype was observed a few times. The chain couples TRBV5-1 to TRBJ1-2, with 7 bases lining up with TRBD1. The V gene end was trimmed by 1 base and the J gene end by 6 bases; junction bases not matched to a gene: 3. CDR3 size: 13 residues. CDR1 is SGHRS and CDR2 is YFSETQ in the germline V gene. The CDR3 here is CASSLTGVNGYTF. The DNA of the CDR3 is TGCGCCAGCAGCTTGACAGGGGTCAATGGCTACACCTTC.

The table lists this clonotype with a few counts. J is TRBJ2-7 and V is TRBV2; no firm D call. Trimming stripped 4 bases from V and 0 bases from J, with 10 bases between. This CDR3 has 14 residues. Germline assignment: CDR1 SNHLY and CDR2 FYNNEI. The CDR3 sequence: CASSAGTVSYEQYF. The CDR3 DNA follows: TGTGCCAGCAGTGCCGGAACGGTCTCCTACGAGCAGTACTTC.

V and J are TRBV7-6 and TRBJ2-7; the D gene is possibly TRBD2 (6 bases). This CDR3 has 13 residues. V lost 5 bases, J lost 6 bases, and 14 bases lay in between. In germline, CDR1 is SGHVS, CDR2 FNYEAQ. CDR3 nucleotides: TGTGCCAGCAGCCCACTGGGAGGCGGCGAGCAGTACTTC. This gives the protein CASSPLGGGEQYF.

This clonotype was detected only a few times. The chain joins TRBV7-8 to TRBJ2-3; 10 nucleotides line up with TRBD2. The germline V gene has CDR1 SGHVS and CDR2 FQNEAQ. CDR3 length: 16 amino acids. The trim removed 1 base at V and 4 bases at J, leaving 5 bases unmatched. The CDR3: CASSLVAGGSADTQYF. Here the CDR3 DNA reads TGTGCCAGCAGCTTAGTAGCGGGAGGTTCTGCAGATACGCAGTATTTT. Full variable domain (remainder filled in from reference TRBV7-8 and TRBJ2-3): GAGVSQSPRYKVAKRGQDVALRCDPISGHVSLFWYQQALGQGPEFLTYFQNEAQLDKSGLPSDRFFAERPEGSVSTLKIQRTQQEDSAVYLCASSLVAGGSADTQYFGPGTRLTVL.

The rearrangement joins TRBV27 to TRBJ1-6, with a tentative D call TRBD1 (5 bases). Germline V gives CDR1 MNHEY, CDR2 SMNVEV (reference sequence). The CDR3 covers 15 residues. Trimming stripped 2 bases from V and 9 bases from J, with 14 bases between. CDR3 amino acids: CASSLDPGGSSPLHF. CDR3 coding DNA: TGTGCCAGCAGTTTAGATCCGGGGGGGAGTTCACCCCTCCACTTT.

The rearrangement uses TRBV7-9 and TRBJ2-7, with no clear D. Germline assignment: CDR1 SEHNR and CDR2 FQNEAQ (reference sequence). The CDR3 is 14 residues long. V lost 1 base and J lost 2, with 9 bases in between. CDR3 residues: CASSLVDTTYEQYF. The CDR3 bases are TGTGCCAGCAGCTTAGTTGACACTACCTACGAGCAGTACTTC.

The chain links TRBV9 to TRBJ1-4; maybe TRBD1 (6 bases). Trimming left V 4 bases short and J 8 bases short, with 24 bases between. CDR1 is SGDLS, CDR2 YYNGEE, per germline. The length of the CDR3 is 17 residues. CDR3 bases: TGTGCCAGCAGCCCACATGCCAGGTCCAGGGGAGAGGAAAAACTGTTTTTT. Its protein product is CASSPHARSRGEEKLFF.

The chain joins TRBV7-6 to TRBJ2-3; possible D gene TRBD1, 5 bases. The CDR3 runs to 16 residues. V lost 5 bases and J lost 1, with 16 bases in between. CDR1 is SGHVS, CDR2 FNYEAQ, per germline. The CDR3 spells CASSPPSRGRTDTQYF. The CDR3 DNA reads TGTGCCAGCAGCCCCCCCAGTAGGGGCCGCACAGATACGCAGTATTTT.

This clonotype was seen a handful of times. One end of the junction is discordant with germline, which a read error may explain. This rearrangement joins TRBV12-3 or TRBV12-4 to TRBJ2-5; TRBD2 aligns across 7 bases. The CDR3 is made up of 17 amino acids. CDR3 coding DNA: TGTGCCAGCAGTTTAGCGCTATGGGGGGGGGACCAAGAGACCCAGTGCTTC. Translation: CASSLALWGGDQETQCF.

V usage is TRBV6-6 and J usage is TRBJ2-1; TRBD1 agrees at 9 bases. From germline, CDR1 is MNHNY and CDR2 SVGAGI (reference sequence). V lost 0 bases, J lost 10 bases, and 10 bases stayed unmatched. The CDR3 covers 16 residues. The CDR3 loop reads CASSYSRGQGGQEQFF. The CDR3 nucleotides read TGTGCCAGCAGTTACTCGAGGGGACAGGGCGGTCAGGAGCAGTTCTTC.

This clonotype appeared a few times. The V gene is TRBV4-1, the J gene TRBJ1-5; D is ambiguous. The germline V gene has CDR1 MGHRA and CDR2 YSYEKL. The CDR3 spans 16 residues. V was trimmed by 1 base and J by 0 bases, leaving 10 bases between them. The CDR3 sequence is CASSQGLVNSNQPQHF. CDR3 bases: TGCGCCAGCAGCCAAGGTCTTGTGAATAGCAATCAGCCCCAGCATTTT.

A few counts support this clonotype. The chain joins TRBV5-1 to TRBJ1-5, with 7 nucleotides matching TRBD1. Germline CDR1 is SGHRS and CDR2 is YFSETQ. The CDR3 contains 14 residues. Trimming at V came to 4 bases and at J to 1 base, leaving 2 bases not matched to a gene. CDR3 loop: CASSVGQSNQPQHF. DNA of the CDR3: TGCGCCAGCAGCGTGGGACAGAGCAATCAGCCCCAGCATTTT.

V and J are TRBV12-3 or TRBV12-4 and TRBJ2-5, with TRBD1 identical over 9 bases. Trimming cost V 4 bases and J 3 bases; bases outside gene matches: 18. There are 19 residues in the CDR3. The CDR3 bases are TGTGCCAGCAGTTCCTCCCCACGGGACAGGGTTGTTTTAGAAGAGACCCAGTACTTC. It translates to CASSSSPRDRVVLEETQYF.

Details on this clonotype: The CDR3 ends on some other residue instead of the conserved phenylalanine or tryptophan, so this is likely a read error. The chain has TRBV5-1 and TRBJ2-3; 8 bases line up with TRBD2. From germline, CDR1 is SGHRS and CDR2 YFSETQ. This CDR3 comprises 16 residues. CDR3 protein: CASSLEGRAGADTQYL. The CDR3 coding sequence is TGCGCCAGCAGCTTGGAGGGTAGAGCGGGGGCAGACACGCAGTATCTT.

The rearrangement uses TRBV27 and TRBJ1-1; weak D call: TRBD1 (5 bases). The CDR3 spans 11 residues. The germline V gene encodes CDR1 MNHEY and CDR2 SMNVEV (reference sequence). The ends were cut back, 4 bases at V and 11 bases at J, with 11 bases in the middle. In nucleotides, the CDR3 is TGTGCCAGCAGTTCCGGGGCAGGCGCTTTCTTT. This encodes CASSSGAGAFF.

Only a few counts were recorded for this clonotype. A read error may be the cause here, since a much bigger clone is one base away. The chain joins TRBV4-1 to TRBJ2-7; perhaps TRBD2 as D (5 bases). The CDR3 extends over 13 amino acids. The V gene's germline CDR1 is MGHRA and CDR2 YSYEKL. The CDR3 loop is CASSQGRGYEQCF. Here the CDR3 DNA reads TGCGCCAGCAGCCAAGGTCGGGGATACGAGCAGTGCTTC.

There are many counts of this clonotype. V is TRBV20-1 and J is TRBJ1-5; D is unresolved. CDR1 and CDR2 (germline): DFQATT, SNEGSKA (reference sequence). The CDR3 covers 14 residues. V was cut by 3 bases and J by 3 bases, with 12 bases left in between. The CDR3: CSARPGGSNQPQHF. CDR3 coding DNA: TGCAGTGCTAGGCCTGGAGGCTCCAATCAGCCCCAGCATTTT.

A few counts support this clonotype. The rearrangement links TRBV5-1 to TRBJ2-7; TRBD1 aligns across 9 bases. V was pared by 0 bases and J by 2 bases, with 3 bases of the junction left unmatched. This CDR3 comprises 15 residues. Germline V lookup: CDR1 SGHRS, CDR2 YFSETQ. This CDR3 is CASSLEGQGTYEQYF. Written as DNA, the CDR3 is TGCGCCAGCAGCTTGGAGGGACAGGGTACCTACGAGCAGTACTTC. Full variable domain (missing parts from reference TRBV5-1 and TRBJ2-7): KAGVTQTPRYLIKTRGQQVTLSCSPISGHRSVSWYQQTPGQGLQFLFEYFSETQRNKGNFPGRFSGRQFSNSRSEMNVSTLELGDSALYLCASSLEGQGTYEQYFGPGTRLTVT.

The chain uses TRBV4-1 and TRBJ1-2; unclear D gene. The CDR3 has 17 residues. The ends were cut back, 0 bases at V and 6 bases at J, with 20 bases in the middle. Germline values: CDR1 MGHRA, CDR2 YSYEKL. DNA for the CDR3: TGCGCCAGCAGCCAAGATAGGGTCCGGGTTCAATCGGATGGCTACACCTTC. Translating gives CASSQDRVRVQSDGYTF.

The V gene is TRBV6-5, the J gene TRBJ1-1; no definite D call. CDR1 is MNHEY, CDR2 SVGAGI, per germline. The CDR3 extends over 14 amino acids. V lost 0 bases, J lost 7 bases, and 12 bases lay in between. The CDR3 is CASSYSAGPSEAFF. The CDR3 coding sequence is TGTGCCAGCAGTTACTCAGCTGGGCCGAGTGAAGCTTTCTTT.

This chain uses TRBV7-2 with TRBJ2-5; possibly TRBD2 for D (5 bases). The V gene lost 5 bases and the J gene lost 11 bases, with 15 bases spanning the gap. Per the germline V gene, CDR1 is SGHTA and CDR2 is FQGNSA. The CDR3 runs to 12 residues. CDR3: CASSDGLFAQYF. The CDR3 DNA reads as TGTGCCAGCAGCGATGGACTTTTTGCGCAGTACTTC.

The V gene is TRBV9, the J gene TRBJ1-2, with a tentative D call TRBD1 (5 bases). This CDR3 contains 14 residues. V was cut by 4 bases and J by 4 bases, with 14 bases left in between. Germline V lookup: CDR1 SGDLS, CDR2 YYNGEE. CDR3 region: CASSHDSTPYGYTF. The CDR3 DNA reads as TGTGCCAGCAGCCACGACAGTACCCCCTATGGCTACACCTTC.

The chain employs TRBV27 and TRBJ1-1, with 9 positions matching TRBD1. CDR1 and CDR2 (germline): MNHEY, SMNVEV (reference sequence). V lost 6 bases to trimming and J lost 6 bases; unmatched junction nucleotides: 2. The CDR3 consists of 12 residues. CDR3 nucleotides: TGTGCCAGCAGGACAGGGGGAGCTGAAGCTTTCTTT. Residues: CASRTGGAEAFF.